This T cell receptor (beta chain) derives from a study of blood T cell repertoires in COVID-19. Study in general: Sites across the United States, Italy and Spain contributed samples from acute and convalescent COVID-19. In each case, the material was cDNA or gDNA derived from T cells, B-cell-depleted T cells, or PBMCs.

This CDR3 is 16 amino acids long. Germline V gene sequence: CDR1 LNHNV, CDR2 YYDKDF (reference sequence). The ends lost 3 bases at V and 2 bases at J; junction bases unmatched: 6. In the source study's methods: Estimated nucleated cell counts came from reference gene primer amplification. Sequencing used immunoSEQ multiplex PCR; TCRdb keeps in-frame clones, though not all of them. That table gives V, J and clone size, and the DNA gave D and trimming. The sample holds about 240,000 clones, under 85% seen once. The rearrangement uses TRBV15 and TRBJ1-5, with 8 bases matching TRBD1. This receptor was identified in a human donor in a cohort sampled during active COVID-19. The sample comprised peripheral blood. CDR3 in amino acids: CATSSDRGVRNQPQHF. The CDR3 DNA is TGTGCCACCAGCAGCGACAGGGGCGTCCGCAATCAGCCCCAGCATTTT.